This TCR beta chain comes out of a study of cytomegalovirus exposure and HLA in healthy donors. The CDR3 is made up of 16 amino acids. The J segment lost 0 bases and the V segment lost 4 bases, leaving 9 bases of the junction unmatched. Germline V lookup: CDR1 SGHRS, CDR2 YFSETQ. Whole-study results and caveats: It was likely that a cluster of highly shared sequence variants was a sequencing artifact.

The PCR had 60 Vbeta and 13 Jbeta primers. This table comes from immunoSEQ multiplex PCR, and its TCRdb copy is limited to in-frame clones, with some not included. The sample lists over 150,000 clones, approximately 80% occurring once. A remark on this clone: Its specificity is not known.

V gene TRBV5-1 combines with J gene TRBJ1-1; 7 nucleotides match TRBD1. The source material was PBMCs. The origin of this receptor is a man aged 45-65 years in good health and CMV-seropositive. The CDR3 sequence: CASSTDRASMNTEAFF. The CDR3 coding sequence is TGCGCCAGCAGCACAGACAGGGCTTCCATGAACACTGAAGCTTTCTTT.